The clone carrying this T cell receptor (beta chain) was picked up one time. No antigen is known for it. These data come from a study of OX40 agonist ivuxolimab in advanced cancers. Study-wide context: Intravenous ivuxolimab was administered to patients every 2 weeks at 0.01 to 10 mg/kg. Overall study results and limits: The CD4+ and CD8+ T cells in the blood had expanded clonally by week 6 at 0.1 to 3.0 mg/kg.

Sequenced by immunoSEQ multiplex PCR; TCRdb stores in-frame clones only, minus some. The sample has more than 45,000 clones, 85% to 95% seen once. Germline CDR1 is MGHRA and CDR2 is YSYEKL. This CDR3 is 14 amino acids long. The V segment lost 5 bases and the J segment 3 bases; nucleotides outside the gene matches: 7. The sequence was obtained from an adult with an advanced solid tumor such as melanoma, head and neck, liver or kidney cancer. This material consisted of CD4+ or CD8+ T cells sorted from blood, taken in a trial of the OX40 agonist ivuxolimab. The chain is built from TRBV4-1 and TRBJ2-7; 7 bases fit TRBD1. The CDR3, as DNA: TGCGCCAGCAGCATCCGGGACAGAAACTACGAGCAGTACTTC. Protein sequence: CASSIRDRNYEQYF.